The sequence of this TCR beta chain was determined in a study of OX40 agonist ivuxolimab in advanced cancers. Broader study findings: Circulating CD4+ and CD8+ T cells showed clonal expansion by week 6 at 0.1 to 3.0 mg/kg.

Turning to this clone: As yet, its antigen is unknown.

Systemic immunosuppression or a history of autoimmune disease excluded patients. CDR3 size: 15 residues. The V gene's germline CDR1 is KGHSH and CDR2 LQKENI. After removal of 3 bases from V and 3 bases from J, the junction contained 5 bases not matched to a gene. The repertoire was sequenced with immunoSEQ multiplex PCR; TCRdb's copy has only in-frame clones and lacks some. The profile covers around 60,000 clones, with roughly 84% appearing a single time and 2% to 2.5% taken by the ten largest. The chain carries TRBV18 and TRBJ1-5; 7 bases line up with TRBD1. The sequence derives from an adult with an advanced solid tumor such as melanoma, head and neck, liver or kidney cancer. The sample here was CD4+ or CD8+ T cells sorted from blood, taken in a trial of the OX40 agonist ivuxolimab. The CDR3 DNA follows: TGTGCCAGCTCACCCGAGGGGGCTACCAATCAGCCCCAGCATTTT. Translated, it gives CASSPEGATNQPQHF.